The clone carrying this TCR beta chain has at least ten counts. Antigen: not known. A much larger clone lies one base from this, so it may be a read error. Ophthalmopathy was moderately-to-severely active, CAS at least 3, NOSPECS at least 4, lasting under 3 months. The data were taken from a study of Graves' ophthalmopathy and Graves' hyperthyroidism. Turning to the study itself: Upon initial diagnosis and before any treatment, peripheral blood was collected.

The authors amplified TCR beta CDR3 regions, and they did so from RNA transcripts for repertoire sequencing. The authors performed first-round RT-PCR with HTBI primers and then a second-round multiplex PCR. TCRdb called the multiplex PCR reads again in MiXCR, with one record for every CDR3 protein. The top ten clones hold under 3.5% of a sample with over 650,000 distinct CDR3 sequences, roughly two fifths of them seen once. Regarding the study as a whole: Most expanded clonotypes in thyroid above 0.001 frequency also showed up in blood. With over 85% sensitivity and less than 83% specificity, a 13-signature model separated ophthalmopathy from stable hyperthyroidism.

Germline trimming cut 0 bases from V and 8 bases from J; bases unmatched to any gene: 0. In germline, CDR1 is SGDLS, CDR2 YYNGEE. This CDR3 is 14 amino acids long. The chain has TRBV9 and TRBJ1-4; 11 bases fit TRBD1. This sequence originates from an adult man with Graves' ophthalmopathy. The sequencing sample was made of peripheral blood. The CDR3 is CASSVGTGGEKLFF. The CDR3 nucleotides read TGTGCCAGCAGCGTAGGGACAGGGGGCGAAAAACTGTTTTTT.